This entry lists 19 T cell receptor beta chains sequenced from one sample in a study of pediatric ulcerative colitis. During colonoscopy, one to two rectal pinch biopsies were collected. Using immunoSEQ multiplex PCR, the repertoire was profiled, and TCRdb retains in-frame clones only, with some absent. The repertoire holds about 36,000 clones, 60% to 75% seen once, with 0.74% in the top ten. The source material was gut tissue. The origin of the receptors is a boy between 5 and 17 years old with moderate ulcerative colitis.

This clone is medium-sized. The V call is TRBV5-8, the J call TRBJ1-5; possibly TRBD1 for D (5 bases). This CDR3 spans 13 amino acids. The ends were cut back, 2 bases at V and 4 bases at J, with 7 bases in the middle. Germline lookup yields CDR1 SGHTS and CDR2 YDEGEE. This chain's CDR3 is CASSLQDNQPQHF. The CDR3 nucleotides read TGTGCCAGCAGCTTACAGGATAATCAGCCCCAGCATTTT.

This chain connects TRBV15 to TRBJ2-3, with TRBD2 matching 7 bases. The CDR3 extends over 16 amino acids. The junction had 7 bases not matched to a gene; V was cut back by 3 bases and J by 1 base. CDR1 is LNHNV, CDR2 YYDKDF, per germline (reference sequence). For the CDR3, the DNA is TGTGCCACCAGCAGCCCCCGGGACTACCGCACAGATACGCAGTATTTT. Residues: CATSSPRDYRTDTQYF.

This clone was counted once. This CDR3 reads CASSPWTGSYEQYF. The CDR3 nucleotides are TGTGCCAGCAGCCCGTGGACCGGCTCCTACGAGCAGTACTTC. The rearrangement uses TRBV11-3 and TRBJ2-7; D ambiguous. Germline V gene data show CDR1 as SGHNT and CDR2 as YENEEA. CDR3 length equals 14 residues. Trimming took off 5 bases at V and 0 bases at J, with 11 bases between the two ends.

This clone was counted between two and nine times. This chain links TRBV7-9 with TRBJ1-2; no firm D call. Per the germline V gene, CDR1 is SEHNR and CDR2 is FQNEAQ (reference sequence). The CDR3 has 16 amino acids. Trimming removed 5 bases from V and 4 bases from J, with 20 bases in between. CDR3 bases: TGTGCCAGCAGCGCCGTAGGAACAGTGAACTTCTATGGCTACACCTTC. Translation: CASSAVGTVNFYGYTF.

This sequence joins TRBV10-2 and TRBJ2-1, with 7 bases aligning to TRBD2. Trimming took 4 bases from V and 7 from J; bases not matched to a gene: 7. This CDR3 spans 14 amino acids. The germline gives CDR1 WSHSY, CDR2 SAAADI. The CDR3 nucleotides are TGCGCCAGCAGTGGGGGAGGGTCGGGGAATGAGCAGTTCTTC. Protein product: CASSGGGSGNEQFF.

The V gene is TRBV6-1, the J gene TRBJ1-1; D possibly corresponds to TRBD1 (6 bases). The ends were cut back, 4 bases at V and 10 bases at J, with 16 bases in the middle. The CDR3 contains 13 residues. The germline gives CDR1 MNHNS, CDR2 SASEGT. CDR3 in DNA: TGTGCCAGCAGTGCCGAAAGGGGGTCAGCAGCTTTCTTT. Its translation is CASSAERGSAAFF.

V gene TRBV5-1 combines with J gene TRBJ1-2; D unclear. CDR3 length: 13 residues. Germline CDR1 is SGHRS and CDR2 is YFSETQ. Between the trimmed V and J ends, which lost 4 bases and 6 bases, there was a span of 13 bases. The CDR3 region has the DNA TGCGCCAGCAGCGGGAATTCGGGAAATGGCTACACCTTC. Translated: CASSGNSGNGYTF.

The chain uses TRBV6-6 and TRBJ1-5, with D uncertain. Trimming removed 7 bases from V and 3 bases from J, with 16 bases in between. The germline gives CDR1 MNHNY, CDR2 SVGAGI (reference sequence). The CDR3 consists of 15 residues. The CDR3: CASMENRQNNQPQHF. CDR3 bases: TGTGCCAGCATGGAGAACCGACAAAACAATCAGCCCCAGCATTTT.

The rearrangement links TRBV13 to TRBJ2-2; tentative D call: TRBD2 (5 bases). V lost 5 bases, J lost 7 bases, and 17 bases lay in between. The CDR3 has 15 amino acids. Germline lookup yields CDR1 PRHDT and CDR2 FYEKMQ (reference sequence). DNA of the CDR3: TGTGCCAGCAGCCCGAGAGGAGACGCGGGCGGGGAGCTGTTTTTT. Encoded protein: CASSPRGDAGGELFF.

The CDR3 nucleotides read TGCAGCGCCACAGGGGGGTCCACCGGGGAGCTGTTTTTT. Protein product: CSATGGSTGELFF. The rearrangement joins TRBV29-1 to TRBJ2-2; TRBD1 matches at 8 bases. Losses at the gene ends were 7 bases for V and 4 bases for J; bases not matched to a gene: 5. Germline V gene lookup returns CDR1 SQVTM and CDR2 ANQGSEA. The CDR3 runs to 13 residues.

CDR3 amino acids: CASSQDPGTGDSPLHF. The CDR3 bases are TGCGCCAGCAGCCAAGATCCAGGGACAGGGGATTCACCCCTCCACTTT. The chain is built from TRBV4-1 and TRBJ1-6; 10 bases map to TRBD1. V shed 0 bases, J shed 8 bases, and the junction held 4 bases outside the gene matches. The CDR3 spans 16 residues. Germline values: CDR1 MGHRA, CDR2 YSYEKL.

The chain couples TRBV2 to TRBJ2-3; 7 bases line up with TRBD1. In germline, CDR1 is SNHLY, CDR2 FYNNEI. The CDR3 is 20 amino acids. The V gene end was trimmed by 5 bases and the J gene end by 0 bases; junction bases not matched to a gene: 20. This CDR3 is CASSRTGQTGFPSSTDTQYF. The CDR3 nucleotides read TGTGCCAGCAGTCGAACGGGACAGACGGGCTTCCCCTCTAGCACAGATACGCAGTATTTT.

V is TRBV27 and J is TRBJ2-1; 8 positions agree with TRBD2. V gave up 2 bases and J gave up 4 bases; unmatched junction bases: 1. Germline V gives CDR1 MNHEY, CDR2 SMNVEV (reference sequence). CDR3 length: 14 amino acids. DNA of the CDR3: TGTGCCAGCAGTTTAGGACTAGCTTACAATGAGCAGTTCTTC. Its translation is CASSLGLAYNEQFF.

The rearrangement uses TRBV28 and TRBJ1-5; 10 bases align to TRBD1. V lost 6 bases to trimming and J lost 3 bases; unmatched junction nucleotides: 11. Germline V gives CDR1 MDHEN, CDR2 SYDVKM. The CDR3 consists of 17 residues. The CDR3 sequence is CASRDRTGGYDNQPQHF. CDR3 coding DNA: TGTGCCAGCAGGGACCGGACAGGGGGTTATGACAATCAGCCCCAGCATTTT.

In this sample, this clone turned up once. This sequence joins TRBV19 and TRBJ1-5, with D possibly being TRBD1 (6 bases). Germline CDR1 is LNHDA and CDR2 is SQIVND (reference sequence). CDR3 length equals 14 residues. V was clipped by 9 bases and J by 2 bases, with 14 bases between them. The CDR3 nucleotides are TGTGCCAGCGGAACACAGGGCGGCAATCAGCCCCAGCATTTT. Translating gives CASGTQGGNQPQHF. Full variable domain (rest looked up from reference TRBV19 and TRBJ1-5): DGGITQSPKYLFRKEGQNVTLSCEQNLNHDAMYWYRQDPGQGLRLIYYSQIVNDFQKGDIAEGYSVSREKKESFPLTVTSAQKNPTAFYLCASGTQGGNQPQHFGDGTRLSIL.

The chain couples TRBV5-1 to TRBJ2-1; TRBD2 agrees at 9 bases. With 9 bases clipped from V and 9 bases from J, the junction kept 16 bases outside the gene matches. Germline V gives CDR1 SGHRS, CDR2 YFSETQ. The CDR3 consists of 15 residues. As DNA, the CDR3 is TGCGCCACCCGACGGCGGGAGGGCCGGGAAGGTGAGCAGTTCTTC. Its protein product is CATRRREGREGEQFF.

V is TRBV29-1 and J is TRBJ2-7, with D tentatively TRBD1 (5 bases). With 4 bases removed from V and 2 bases from J, the gap between germline ends came to 18 bases. This CDR3 region has 15 residues. CDR1 SQVTM and CDR2 ANQGSEA come from the germline V gene. For the CDR3, the DNA is TGCAGCGTTGTAAACTTTAGGGGAACCCCCTACGAGCAGTACTTC. It is translated as CSVVNFRGTPYEQYF.

The rearrangement uses TRBV4-1 and TRBJ1-5; 8 bases fit TRBD1. CDR1 and CDR2 (germline): MGHRA, YSYEKL. The CDR3 extends over 16 amino acids. V was clipped by 1 base and J by 6 bases; unmatched bases: 8. The CDR3 reads CASSQVVRGPGQPQHF. For the CDR3, the DNA is TGCGCCAGCAGCCAAGTAGTCAGGGGGCCGGGTCAGCCCCAGCATTTT.

CDR3 sequence reads: CATISGTSYDEQYF. In nucleotides, the CDR3 is TGTGCCACTATATCCGGGACTAGCTACGACGAGCAGTACTTC. The rearrangement joins TRBV6-1 to TRBJ2-7, with 9 bases identical to TRBD2. The length of the CDR3 is 14 residues. CDR1 MNHNS and CDR2 SASEGT come from the germline V gene. Trimming took 10 bases from V and 5 from J; bases not matched to a gene: 12.